The 7 T cell receptor beta chains listed next were all sequenced from one sample in a study of cytomegalovirus exposure and HLA in healthy donors. 13 Jbeta primers and 60 Vbeta primers were used for the PCR. TCRdb's table, derived via immunoSEQ multiplex PCR, lists solely in-frame clones and lacks some. The data contain around 200,000 clones, more than 60% of them singletons. The sequenced sample consisted of PBMCs. The receptors shown here come from a man aged 45-65 years in good health and CMV-seronegative.

The CDR3 DNA reads TGTGCCAGCAGCGTACGAGCGGGAGTTAACAATGAGCAGTTCTTC. The encoded protein is CASSVRAGVNNEQFF. This chain joins TRBV9 and TRBJ2-1, with 8 bases fitting TRBD2. With 1 base clipped from V and 5 bases from J, the junction kept 5 bases outside the gene matches. Germline lookup yields CDR1 SGDLS and CDR2 YYNGEE. The CDR3 runs 15 residues.

The genes are TRBV2 and TRBJ1-4; no clear D. The CDR3 sequence is 14 residues long. V was trimmed by 4 bases and J by 6 bases, leaving 12 bases between them. Per the germline V gene, CDR1 is SNHLY and CDR2 is FYNNEI. The chain's CDR3 is CASSGGRRDEKLFF. CDR3 nucleotide sequence: TGTGCCAGCAGTGGGGGAAGGAGGGATGAAAAACTGTTTTTT.

The chain couples TRBV19 to TRBJ2-3; 12 bases are shared with TRBD2. CDR1 and CDR2 (germline): LNHDA, SQIVND (reference sequence). The J segment lost 0 bases and the V segment lost 4 bases, leaving 2 bases of the junction unmatched. The CDR3 length is 16 residues. CDR3 in DNA: TGTGCCAGTAGTAGACTAGCGGGAGATAGCACAGATACGCAGTATTTT. Translated: CASSRLAGDSTDTQYF.

This clone occurred once. This chain links TRBV6-5 with TRBJ1-1; 11 bases are a match to TRBD1. The length of the CDR3 is 14 residues. Germline loops: CDR1 MNHEY, CDR2 SVGAGI. V was pared by 5 bases and J by 5 bases, with 4 bases of the junction left unmatched. The CDR3 DNA follows: TGTGCCAGCAGTGCGGGACAGGGGGGTACTGAAGCTTTCTTT. This gives the protein CASSAGQGGTEAFF.

The V and J genes are TRBV15 and TRBJ2-7; tentative D call: TRBD1 (6 bases). The V gene's germline CDR1 is LNHNV and CDR2 YYDKDF (reference sequence). Trimming took 3 bases from V and 1 from J, leaving 10 bases between them. The CDR3 has 14 amino acids. In DNA, the CDR3 is TGTGCCACCAGCAGGGGGACAAATTCCTACGAGCAGTACTTC. This gives the protein CATSRGTNSYEQYF.

The chain combines TRBV2 with TRBJ1-5, with D maybe TRBD1 (5 bases). V lost 2 bases to trimming and J lost 6 bases, with 11 bases between them. Germline CDR1 is SNHLY and CDR2 is FYNNEI. There are 14 residues in the CDR3. The CDR3 loop is CASSERGGSQPQHF. The CDR3 DNA reads as TGTGCCAGCAGTGAAAGGGGCGGGAGTCAGCCCCAGCATTTT. Combining the CDR3 with reference TRBV2 and TRBJ1-5 gives the whole variable domain EPEVTQTPSHQVTQMGQEVILRCVPISNHLYFYWYRQILGQKVEFLVSFYNNEISEKSEIFDDQFSVERPDGSNFTLKIRSTKLEDSAMYFCASSERGGSQPQHFGDGTRLSIL.

The genes are TRBV28 and TRBJ1-2; D is undetermined. CDR1 is MDHEN and CDR2 is SYDVKM in the germline V gene. The CDR3 sequence is 13 residues long. Trimming left V 7 bases short and J 2 bases short, with 11 bases between. This CDR3 is CASIDPRNYGYTF. The CDR3 DNA reads as TGTGCCAGCATCGACCCGAGGAACTATGGCTACACCTTC.